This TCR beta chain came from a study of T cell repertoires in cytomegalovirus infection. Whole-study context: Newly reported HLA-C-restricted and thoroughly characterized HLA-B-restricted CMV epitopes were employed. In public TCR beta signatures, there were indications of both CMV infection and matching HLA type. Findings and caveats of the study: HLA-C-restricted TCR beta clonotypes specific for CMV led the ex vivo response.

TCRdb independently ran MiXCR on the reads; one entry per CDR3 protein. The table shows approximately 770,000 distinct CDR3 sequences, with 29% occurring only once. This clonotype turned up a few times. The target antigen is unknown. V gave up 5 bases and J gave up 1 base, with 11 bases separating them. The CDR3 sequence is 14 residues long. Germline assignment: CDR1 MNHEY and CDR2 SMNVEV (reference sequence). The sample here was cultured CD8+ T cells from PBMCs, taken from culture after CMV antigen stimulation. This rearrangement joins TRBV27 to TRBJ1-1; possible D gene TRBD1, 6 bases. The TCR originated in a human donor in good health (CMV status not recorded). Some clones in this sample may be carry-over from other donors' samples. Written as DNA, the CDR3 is TGTGCCAGCAGTCCACAGGGTCGGAACACTGAAGCTTTCTTT. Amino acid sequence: CASSPQGRNTEAFF.